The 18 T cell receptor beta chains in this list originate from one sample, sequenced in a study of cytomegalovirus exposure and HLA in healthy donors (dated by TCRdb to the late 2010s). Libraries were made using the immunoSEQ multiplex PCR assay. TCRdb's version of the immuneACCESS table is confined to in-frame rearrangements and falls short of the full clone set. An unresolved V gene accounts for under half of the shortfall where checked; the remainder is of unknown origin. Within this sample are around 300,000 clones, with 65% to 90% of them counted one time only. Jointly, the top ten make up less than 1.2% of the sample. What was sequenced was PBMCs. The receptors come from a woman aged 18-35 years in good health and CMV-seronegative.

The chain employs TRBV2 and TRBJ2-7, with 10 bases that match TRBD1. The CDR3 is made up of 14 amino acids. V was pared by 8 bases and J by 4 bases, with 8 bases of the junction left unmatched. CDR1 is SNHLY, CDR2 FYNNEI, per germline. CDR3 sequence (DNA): TGTGCCAGCCATATCGGGGGACAGGGGTACGAGCAGTACTTC. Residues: CASHIGGQGYEQYF.

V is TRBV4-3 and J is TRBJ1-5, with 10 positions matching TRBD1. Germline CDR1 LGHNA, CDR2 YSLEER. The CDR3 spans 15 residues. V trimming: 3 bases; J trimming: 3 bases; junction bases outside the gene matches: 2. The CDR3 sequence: CASSQDRGYNQPQHF. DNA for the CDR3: TGCGCCAGCAGCCAGGACAGGGGGTACAATCAGCCCCAGCATTTT.

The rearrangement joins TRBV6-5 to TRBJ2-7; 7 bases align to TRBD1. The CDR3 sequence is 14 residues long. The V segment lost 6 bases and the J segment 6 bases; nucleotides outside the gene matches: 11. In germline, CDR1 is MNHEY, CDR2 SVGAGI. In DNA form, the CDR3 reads TGTGCCAGCAGGCCCCCTGACAGGGCCGTCGAGCAGTACTTC. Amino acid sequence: CASRPPDRAVEQYF.

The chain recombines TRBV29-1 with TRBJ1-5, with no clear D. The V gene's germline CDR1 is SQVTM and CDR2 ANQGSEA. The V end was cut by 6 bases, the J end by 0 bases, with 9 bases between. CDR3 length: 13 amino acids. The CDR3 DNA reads TGCAGCGTGAAATCACATAGCAATCAGCCCCAGCATTTT. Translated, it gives CSVKSHSNQPQHF.

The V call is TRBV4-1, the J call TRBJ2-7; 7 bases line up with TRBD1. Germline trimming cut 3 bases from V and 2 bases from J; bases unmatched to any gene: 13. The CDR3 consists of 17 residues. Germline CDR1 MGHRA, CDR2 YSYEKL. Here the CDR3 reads CASSHLATQGIPYEQYF. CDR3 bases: TGCGCCAGCAGCCACTTGGCGACACAGGGGATTCCCTACGAGCAGTACTTC.

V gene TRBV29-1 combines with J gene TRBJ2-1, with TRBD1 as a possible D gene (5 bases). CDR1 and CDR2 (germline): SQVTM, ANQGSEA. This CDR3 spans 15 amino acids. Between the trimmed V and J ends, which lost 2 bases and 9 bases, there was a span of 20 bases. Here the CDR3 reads CSVESRVTTLGEQFF. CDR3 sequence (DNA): TGCAGCGTTGAAAGCAGGGTGACCACCCTCGGTGAGCAGTTCTTC.

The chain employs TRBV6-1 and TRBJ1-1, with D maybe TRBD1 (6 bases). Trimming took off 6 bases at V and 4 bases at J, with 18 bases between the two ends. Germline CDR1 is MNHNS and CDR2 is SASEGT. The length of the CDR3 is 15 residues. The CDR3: CASRDYRDGVTEAFF. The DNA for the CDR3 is TGTGCCAGCAGGGATTACAGGGATGGGGTCACTGAAGCTTTCTTT.

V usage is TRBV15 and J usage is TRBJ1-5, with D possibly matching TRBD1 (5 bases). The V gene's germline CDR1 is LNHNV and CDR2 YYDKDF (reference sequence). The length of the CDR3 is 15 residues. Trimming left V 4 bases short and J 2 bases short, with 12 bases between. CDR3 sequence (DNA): TGTGCCACCAGCACCACCCGGGGGGGCAATCAGCCCCAGCATTTT. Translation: CATSTTRGGNQPQHF.

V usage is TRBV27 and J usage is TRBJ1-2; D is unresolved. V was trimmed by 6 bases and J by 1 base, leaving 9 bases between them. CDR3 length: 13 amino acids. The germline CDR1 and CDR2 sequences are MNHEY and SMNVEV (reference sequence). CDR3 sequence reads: CASSTTNNYGYTF. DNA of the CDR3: TGTGCCAGCAGCACGACAAATAACTATGGCTACACCTTC.

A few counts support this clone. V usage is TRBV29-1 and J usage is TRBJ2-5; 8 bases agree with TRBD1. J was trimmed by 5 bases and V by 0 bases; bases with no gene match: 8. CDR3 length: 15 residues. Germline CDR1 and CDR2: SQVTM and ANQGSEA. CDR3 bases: TGCAGCGTTGAAGACTCAACAGGGGGTAGGGAGACCCAGTACTTC. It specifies CSVEDSTGGRETQYF.

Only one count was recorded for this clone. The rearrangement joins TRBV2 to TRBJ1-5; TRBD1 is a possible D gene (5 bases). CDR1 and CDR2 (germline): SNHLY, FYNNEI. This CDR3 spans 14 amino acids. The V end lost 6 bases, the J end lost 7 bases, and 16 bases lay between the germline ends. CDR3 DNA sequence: TGTGCCAGCAGCGCAGAGTGGGAGGGGCAGCCCCAGCATTTT. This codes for CASSAEWEGQPQHF.

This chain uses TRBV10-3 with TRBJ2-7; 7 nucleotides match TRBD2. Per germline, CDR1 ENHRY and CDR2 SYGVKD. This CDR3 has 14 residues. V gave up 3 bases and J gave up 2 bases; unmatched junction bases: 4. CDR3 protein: CAISDVGRAYEQYF. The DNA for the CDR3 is TGTGCCATCAGTGATGTAGGGAGGGCCTACGAGCAGTACTTC.

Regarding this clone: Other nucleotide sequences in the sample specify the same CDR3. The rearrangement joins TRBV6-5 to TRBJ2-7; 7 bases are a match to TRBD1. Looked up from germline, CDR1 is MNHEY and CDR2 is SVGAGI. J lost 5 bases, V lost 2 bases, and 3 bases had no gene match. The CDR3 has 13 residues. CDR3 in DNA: TGTGCCAGCAGTTACAACAGGGGCCACGAGCAGTACTTC. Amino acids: CASSYNRGHEQYF.

The CDR3 here is CASGLAPSSYNEQFF. For the CDR3, the DNA is TGCGCCAGCGGACTAGCGCCAAGCTCCTACAATGAGCAGTTCTTC. This chain links TRBV4-3 with TRBJ2-1, with TRBD2 matching 9 bases. The V segment lost 8 bases and the J segment 0 bases; nucleotides outside the gene matches: 5. Germline V gives CDR1 LGHNA, CDR2 YSLEER. The CDR3 contains 15 residues.

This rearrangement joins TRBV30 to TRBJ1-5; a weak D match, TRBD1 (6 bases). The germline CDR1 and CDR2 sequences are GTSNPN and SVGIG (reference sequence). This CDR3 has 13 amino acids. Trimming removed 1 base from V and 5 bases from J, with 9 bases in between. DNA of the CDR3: TGTGCCTGGAGTGACAGGGCGGATCAGCCCCAGCATTTT. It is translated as CAWSDRADQPQHF.

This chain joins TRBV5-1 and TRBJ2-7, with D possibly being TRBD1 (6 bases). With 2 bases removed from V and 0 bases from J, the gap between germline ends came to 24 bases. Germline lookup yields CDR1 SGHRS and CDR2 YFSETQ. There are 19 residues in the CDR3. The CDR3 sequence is CASSFTGMKLIIPSYEQYF. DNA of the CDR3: TGCGCCAGCAGCTTTACAGGGATGAAACTTATTATCCCCTCCTACGAGCAGTACTTC.

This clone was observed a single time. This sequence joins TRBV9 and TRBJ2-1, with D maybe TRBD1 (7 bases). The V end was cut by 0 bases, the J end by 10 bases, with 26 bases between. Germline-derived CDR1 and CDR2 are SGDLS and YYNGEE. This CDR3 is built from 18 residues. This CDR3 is CASSVVDLEGAALREQFF. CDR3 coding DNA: TGTGCCAGCAGCGTAGTGGATTTGGAGGGGGCGGCCCTAAGGGAGCAGTTCTTC.

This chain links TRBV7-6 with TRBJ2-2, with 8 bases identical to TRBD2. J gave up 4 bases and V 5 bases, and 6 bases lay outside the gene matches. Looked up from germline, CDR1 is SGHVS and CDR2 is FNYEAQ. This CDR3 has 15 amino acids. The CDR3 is CASSLRGGGTGELFF. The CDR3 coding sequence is TGTGCCAGCAGCCTCCGGGGGGGTGGCACCGGGGAGCTGTTTTTT.